The clone carrying this T cell receptor (beta chain) was counted a single time. Its antigen is unknown. Approximately 2.2 micrograms of genomic DNA from cryopreserved PBMCs went into TCR beta libraries. The sample belongs to a study of cytotoxic CD8 clonotypes in ibrutinib-treated CLL. Study details: Among the patients, around ten presented as relapsed/refractory and about 15 as treatment-naive; 17 to 18 showed unmutated IGHV.

Repertoires were generated with immunoSEQ multiplex PCR, while TCRdb's copy carries only in-frame clones and drops some. This table has over 200,000 clones, nearly 80% appearing once. In germline, CDR1 is MNHEY, CDR2 SMNVEV (reference sequence). The CDR3 extends over 18 amino acids. Trimming cost V 5 bases and J 6 bases; bases outside gene matches: 17. General study findings and limits: The public clonotypes identified were infrequent and showed contraction or stability on treatment.

This receptor was identified in a human donor with chronic lymphocytic leukemia. Here the sequenced sample was PBMCs, taken after 12 months of ibrutinib treatment. The V gene is TRBV27, the J gene TRBJ2-1; 9 bases are shared with TRBD2. CDR3 region: CASSPQTPSGGIFNEQFF. As DNA, the CDR3 is TGTGCCAGCAGTCCCCAGACTCCCAGCGGGGGGATTTTCAATGAGCAGTTCTTC.